The entry below gives a single TCR beta chain sequence along with its context. This clonotype was detected ten times or more. No antigen is known for it. Germline is not matched at one junction end, which may reflect a read error. This entry belongs to a study of CD8 T cells in ankylosing spondylitis (dated by TCRdb to about 2017). A note on the overall study: The study set out to find disease-linked TCR variants by profiling T cell receptor beta repertoires in ankylosing spondylitis patients and healthy donors. The whole study cohort included 108 healthy donors and around 24 ankylosing spondylitis patients. Samples of peripheral blood were taken, and for ankylosing spondylitis patients, synovial fluid was collected as well. Results the study describes overall, beyond this receptor: The disease-linked clones were reported to be significantly enriched in matched synovial fluid samples from ankylosing spondylitis patients. In peripheral blood, the disease-linked clones were found at relatively low frequencies and had a CD8+ phenotype. A TCR beta motif made up of under ten highly homologous amino acid variants appeared to be characteristic of blood from ankylosing spondylitis patients. Some motif variants were previously reported in synovial fluid and blood of reactive arthritis patients, suggesting common disease-initiation mechanisms.

Taken from cysteine to phenylalanine, the CDR3 has 15 residues. Just the 45-base CDR3 DNA is kept, in frame starting at base 1. Based on the germline V gene (reference sequence), the CDR1 and CDR2 sequences are SSHAT and FNYEAQ. Sequencing instrument: Illumina HiSeq 2500. Quantitative 5'-RACE with molecular barcodes was the method used to prepare the TCR beta libraries. Per the authors' processing: A new computational method, built on a probabilistic model of VDJ rearrangement, was used to identify disease-linked TCR variants. The raw public reads went through TCRdb reprocessing: fastp at Q25, MiXCR clone calling, in-frame beta chains kept. Rows with one shared CDR3 protein collapse into an entry with the most common genes and DNA. V and J calls and clone size were set by TCRdb, not the authors. A total of 500,000 to 650,000 distinct CDR3 sequences appear in this sample, roughly 5.3% of them only once. The ten largest clones capture roughly 3.2% of the sample.

The clonotype originates from a male donor with ankylosing spondylitis. The V gene is TRBV7-7 and the J gene is TRBJ2-1, with TRBD1 as a weak D call on 5 bases. The sample comprised blood, either unsorted or a sorted T cell fraction (not recorded which). The DNA sequence is TGTGCTAGCAGCCCAGGGCCGGACTCCTACAATGAGCAGTTCTTC. It specifies CASSPGPDSYNEQFF.